This T cell receptor (beta chain) was recorded in a study of blood T cell repertoires in COVID-19. Turning to the study itself: From the United States, Italy and Spain came samples of acute and convalescent COVID-19. From T cells, B-cell-depleted T cells, or PBMCs came the material, which was cDNA or gDNA.

In the source study's methods: Amplification of reference gene primers was used by the study to estimate nucleated cell counts. The table came from immunoSEQ multiplex PCR; TCRdb's copy has only in-frame clones and leaves some out. D and trimming were read from the DNA, whereas the V and J calls and clone size are those reported in that table. The profile shows hundreds of thousands of clones, over 70% of them singletons. The CDR3 totals 13 residues. The germline V and J ends were trimmed by 7 bases and 4 bases, with 13 bases remaining between them. The V and J genes are TRBV12-3 or TRBV12-4 and TRBJ1-1, with D perhaps matching TRBD1 (5 bases). The receptor's source is a woman older than 75 with acute or convalescent COVID-19. The sample was peripheral blood. DNA of the CDR3: TGTGCCAGCACAAAATCCGGGGGCACTGAAGCTTTCTTT. Translated, it gives CASTKSGGTEAFF.